Below, 22 T cell receptor beta chains from the same sample are listed, as sequenced in a study of T cells in Graves' hyperthyroidism and ophthalmopathy. Amplification targeted TCR beta CDR3 regions from RNA transcripts. The TCR CDR3 was amplified in a first-round RT-PCR using the HTBI primer set. TCRdb re-called the multiplex PCR reads through MiXCR, storing one row per CDR3 protein. The data contain hundreds of thousands of distinct CDR3 sequences, about 35% of them singletons. Sequenced input: blood. These receptors were taken from a woman aged 40 to 50 with Graves' hyperthyroidism.

This clonotype was seen repeatedly, ten times or more. The rearrangement uses TRBV20-1 and TRBJ2-5; D may match TRBD1 or TRBD2 (6 bases each). Germline loops: CDR1 DFQATT, CDR2 SNEGSKA (reference sequence). This CDR3 contains 13 residues. V lost 3 bases, J lost 4 bases, and 12 bases lay in between. The CDR3 nucleotides are TGCAGTGCTAGGGAGGGGGGACGAGAGACCCAGTACTTC. This gives the protein CSAREGGRETQYF.

This clonotype has at least ten counts. This chain connects TRBV20-1 to TRBJ1-5; D is perhaps TRBD1 (5 bases). Trimming took 3 bases from V and 3 from J, leaving 15 bases between them. The CDR3 spans 15 residues. In germline, CDR1 is DFQATT, CDR2 SNEGSKA (reference sequence). The CDR3 nucleotides are TGCAGTGCTAGGCTGGGAACAGGTTCCAATCAGCCCCAGCATTTT. It codes for CSARLGTGSNQPQHF.

In the case of this clonotype: A junction boundary mismatches the germline segment, possibly from a read error. V and J are TRBV7-9 and TRBJ2-5; D assignment may be TRBD1 or TRBD2 (5 bases each). The CDR3 loop spans 17 amino acids. Germline V gene lookup returns CDR1 SEHNR and CDR2 FQNEAQ (reference sequence). CDR3 sequence (DNA): TGCGCCAGCAGCCAAGATAAGGGACGGACGGGGCGAGAGACCCAGTACTTC. Translating gives CASSQDKGRTGRETQYF.

The chain recombines TRBV5-6 with TRBJ2-5; either TRBD1 or TRBD2 may fit D (5 bases each). Germline lookup yields CDR1 SGHDT and CDR2 YYEEEE. V gave up 3 bases and J gave up 1 base, with 10 bases separating them. This CDR3 has 14 amino acids. CDR3 DNA sequence: TGTGCCAGCAGCTACCGGGACGGCCAAGAGACCCAGTACTTC. Its protein product is CASSYRDGQETQYF.

This clonotype has a count of ten or more. The chain employs TRBV12-3 or TRBV12-4 and TRBJ1-2; 9 nucleotides line up with TRBD1. The CDR3 length is 13 residues. Germline trimming cut 1 base from V and 8 bases from J; bases unmatched to any gene: 2. The CDR3 DNA reads as TGTGCCAGCAGTTTAGGACAGGGGGACGGCTACACCTTC. Translated, it gives CASSLGQGDGYTF.

This clonotype has at least ten counts. This chain uses TRBV9 with TRBJ1-2, with D unresolved. CDR1 is SGDLS and CDR2 is YYNGEE in the germline V gene. Trimming stripped 0 bases from V and 3 bases from J, with 6 bases between. This CDR3 spans 13 amino acids. The CDR3 sequence: CASSVEGYYGYTF. The CDR3 DNA reads as TGTGCCAGCAGCGTAGAAGGGTACTATGGCTACACCTTC.

The chain employs TRBV29-1 and TRBJ1-1; D might be TRBD1 (6 bases). The length of the CDR3 is 11 residues. Germline CDR1 SQVTM, CDR2 ANQGSEA. The germline V and J ends were trimmed by 6 bases and 14 bases, with 19 bases remaining between them. CDR3 sequence (DNA): TGCAGCGTCGCGACAGGCGTCGGGCAGTTCTTT. It specifies CSVATGVGQFF.

This clonotype came up many times. CDR3 nucleotide sequence: TGTGCCAGCAGTTCTAGCGGCGAGACCCAGTACTTC. Translating it yields CASSSSGETQYF. The genes are TRBV19 and TRBJ2-5; 7 bases align to TRBD2. Trimming removed 9 bases from V and 5 bases from J; junction bases left unmatched: 6. Germline loops: CDR1 LNHDA, CDR2 SQIVND (reference sequence). This CDR3 has 12 residues.

This clonotype was recorded at least ten times. J is TRBJ2-7 and V is TRBV7-2; 8 bases match TRBD1. The ends lost 5 bases at V and 3 bases at J; junction bases unmatched: 12. Germline V gene data show CDR1 as SGHTA and CDR2 as FQGNSA. The CDR3 covers 16 residues. The CDR3 loop reads CASSVRGPSSFYEQYF. The CDR3, as DNA: TGTGCCAGCAGCGTCAGGGGGCCATCTTCCTTCTACGAGCAGTACTTC.

The chain links TRBV10-2 to TRBJ1-1; 8 bases fit TRBD1. Germline V gene lookup returns CDR1 WSHSY and CDR2 SAAADI. V was clipped by 6 bases and J by 1 base; unmatched bases: 7. The CDR3 is made up of 15 amino acids. The CDR3 DNA follows: TGCGCCAGCAGGGGGAGCACAGGGGGGAACACTGAAGCTTTCTTT. Translation gives CASRGSTGGNTEAFF.

The chain couples TRBV7-8 to TRBJ1-3, with TRBD1 matching over 7 bases. From germline, CDR1 is SGHVS and CDR2 FQNEAQ. This CDR3 has 16 amino acids. The V and J ends lost 5 bases and 0 bases, in that order; junction bases with no gene match: 7. The CDR3 region has the DNA TGTGCCAGCAGCCTCCGGGGACAGAGCTCTGGAAACACCATATATTTT. Protein product: CASSLRGQSSGNTIYF.

The chain couples TRBV7-9 to TRBJ2-7; TRBD2 is a possible D gene (6 bases). The germline V gene encodes CDR1 SEHNR and CDR2 FQNEAQ (reference sequence). V lost 5 bases and J lost 3, with 17 bases in between. The length of the CDR3 is 15 residues. The DNA of the CDR3 is TGTGCCAGCAGCGAGTCCCGGGACTGGAGCTACGAGCAGTACTTC. It yields the protein CASSESRDWSYEQYF.

This chain links TRBV6-5 with TRBJ2-5; tentatively, D is TRBD1 or TRBD2 (5 bases each). Trimming cost V 2 bases and J 6 bases, with 7 bases left between them. The CDR3 totals 12 residues. Germline V gene data show CDR1 as MNHEY and CDR2 as SVGAGI. CDR3 bases: TGTGCCAGCAGTTACGGGGGACAGACCCAGTACTTC. Translating it yields CASSYGGQTQYF.

The sample holds a few counts of this clonotype. The J gene is TRBJ2-2, the V gene TRBV24-1, with D perhaps TRBD1 (6 bases). CDR3 length: 18 amino acids. CDR1 and CDR2 from the germline V gene are KGHDR and SFDVKD. V lost 0 bases and J lost 5, with 18 bases in between. CDR3 sequence (DNA): TGTGCCACCAGTGATTTGGGCAGGGGTAGGGTGCGGACCGGGGAGCTGTTTTTT. It is translated as CATSDLGRGRVRTGELFF.

This clonotype was counted only a few times. The chain recombines TRBV7-9 with TRBJ1-2, with a possible D match to TRBD1 (5 bases). The V end was cut by 1 base, the J end by 8 bases, with 14 bases between. The CDR3 length is 14 residues. The germline CDR1 and CDR2 sequences are SEHNR and FQNEAQ (reference sequence). CDR3 DNA sequence: TGTGCCAGCAGCTTAGTTGCCAGGGCGCGAGGCTACACCTTC. The encoded protein is CASSLVARARGYTF.

This clonotype was found many times. The chain is built from TRBV29-1 and TRBJ2-5; TRBD1 matches 12 bases. This CDR3 region has 16 residues. After removal of 3 bases from V and 5 bases from J, the junction contained 10 bases not matched to a gene. From germline, CDR1 is SQVTM and CDR2 ANQGSEA. This CDR3 reads CSVDQSGDRGHETQYF. The CDR3 DNA reads as TGCAGCGTTGATCAGTCGGGGGACAGGGGGCATGAGACCCAGTACTTC.

In its sample, this clonotype was seen a few times. The chain employs TRBV27 and TRBJ2-2; 11 bases match TRBD2. CDR1 MNHEY and CDR2 SMNVEV come from the germline V gene (reference sequence). The CDR3 contains 15 residues. V was pared by 6 bases and J by 9 bases, with 9 bases of the junction left unmatched. The CDR3 nucleotides are TGTGCCAGCAGCGCCCATCTAGCGGGAGGTCGGGAGCTGTTTTTT. It specifies CASSAHLAGGRELFF.

The chain carries TRBV4-3 and TRBJ1-6; 8 bases agree with TRBD1. Germline V gene sequence: CDR1 LGHNA, CDR2 YSLEER. The CDR3 contains 15 residues. With 1 base clipped from V and 8 bases from J, the junction kept 4 bases outside the gene matches. The CDR3 coding sequence is TGCGCCAGCAGCCAAGGGACAGGGACTTATTCACCCCTCCACTTT. Translated: CASSQGTGTYSPLHF.

Only a few counts were recorded for this clonotype. The chain employs TRBV7-9 and TRBJ2-1; D ambiguous. V lost 5 bases and J 4 bases, leaving 12 bases between the germline ends. The CDR3 totals 14 residues. Germline CDR1 is SEHNR and CDR2 is FQNEAQ (reference sequence). The CDR3 DNA sequence: TGTGCCAGCAGCCTACGCCCCGGGTACAATGAGCAGTTCTTC. Its translation is CASSLRPGYNEQFF.

The chain is built from TRBV10-3 and TRBJ2-3; maybe TRBD1 (7 bases). V lost 2 bases to trimming and J lost 4 bases, with 13 bases between them. Germline values: CDR1 ENHRY, CDR2 SYGVKD. CDR3 size: 15 residues. Here the CDR3 reads CAISEPQGGPDTQYF. CDR3 nucleotide sequence: TGTGCCATCAGTGAGCCTCAGGGGGGCCCAGATACGCAGTATTTT.

This clonotype was counted many times. This sequence joins TRBV24-1 and TRBJ2-7; either TRBD1 or TRBD2 may supply D (5 bases each). The V end lost 8 bases, the J end lost 6 bases, and 22 bases lay between the germline ends. Germline V gives CDR1 KGHDR, CDR2 SFDVKD. CDR3 length: 15 amino acids. The CDR3, as DNA: TGTGCCACCATGGGGCCCGGGACGGATTCTTTCGAGCAGTACTTC. Translated: CATMGPGTDSFEQYF.

This clonotype has at least ten counts. The chain joins TRBV10-3 to TRBJ1-1; TRBD1 aligns across 7 bases. J was trimmed by 1 base and V by 6 bases; bases with no gene match: 2. CDR3 length equals 13 residues. Germline CDR1 ENHRY, CDR2 SYGVKD. As DNA, the CDR3 is TGTGCCATCAGCAGACAGGGGAACACTGAAGCTTTCTTT. Its protein product is CAISRQGNTEAFF.